This is a list of T cell receptor beta chains from one sample in a study of T cells in Graves' hyperthyroidism and ophthalmopathy. TCRdb used MiXCR to reprocess the multiplex PCR reads, holding one entry per CDR3 protein. This table holds around 540,000 distinct CDR3 sequences, about 16% found once. Source material: blood. These receptors all come from a woman between 25 and 40 years old with Graves' ophthalmopathy. Each CDR3 is given without its conserved first and last residue. A D gene is named only where the DNA matches it firmly.

j_call: TRBJ1-6
v_call: TRBV3-1
d_call: .
cdr3_aa: ASSQGHLDSPLH

j_call: TRBJ2-4
v_call: TRBV10-3
d_call: .
cdr3_aa: AISGEKNIQY

j_call: TRBJ2-2
v_call: TRBV7-2
d_call: .
cdr3_aa: ASSFSRTGPNTGELF

j_call: TRBJ1-1
v_call: TRBV7-9
d_call: .
cdr3_aa: ASSVSGIMNTEAF

j_call: TRBJ2-7
v_call: TRBV6-1
d_call: TRBD2
cdr3_aa: ASRSLAGVNLHEQY

j_call: TRBJ2-5
v_call: TRBV20-1
d_call: .
cdr3_aa: SAREDGFQY

j_call: TRBJ1-6
v_call: TRBV7-3
d_call: .
cdr3_aa: ASSLGMSNSPLH

j_call: TRBJ1-3
v_call: TRBV7-6
d_call: TRBD1
cdr3_aa: ASSLEGGQGNTIY

j_call: TRBJ2-1
v_call: TRBV7-8
d_call: .
cdr3_aa: ASSVLQGRNEQF

j_call: TRBJ2-1
v_call: TRBV6-2/TRBV6-3
d_call: .
cdr3_aa: ASTGMRVLSNEQF

j_call: TRBJ2-1
v_call: TRBV27
d_call: .
cdr3_aa: ASSFGTYRKQF

j_call: TRBJ2-5
v_call: TRBV11-3
d_call: .
cdr3_aa: ASSLSGQRETQC

j_call: TRBJ2-7
v_call: TRBV3-1
d_call: TRBD2
cdr3_aa: ASSQEVGLAGVDEQY

j_call: TRBJ1-6
v_call: TRBV20-1
d_call: .
cdr3_aa: SARLGSYNSPLH

j_call: TRBJ2-7
v_call: TRBV3-1
d_call: .
cdr3_aa: ASSQVEASYEQY